This T cell receptor (beta chain) was found in a study of T cell responses to AZD1222 COVID-19 vaccine. Here immunoSEQ multiplex PCR was the method, and the copy in TCRdb shows in-frame clones only, minus some. The sample lists approximately 100,000 clones, just over 85% occurring once. Sequencing was performed on peripheral blood, taken on day 0 of AZD1222 vaccination. This receptor was identified in an adult in good health.

CDR3 sequence: CASSAPRGHEQYF. DNA for the CDR3: TGTGCCAGCAGCGCCCCCCGGGGGCACGAGCAGTACTTC. This chain connects TRBV9 to TRBJ2-7; perhaps D is TRBD1 or TRBD2 (6 bases each). CDR1 SGDLS and CDR2 YYNGEE come from the germline V gene. There are 13 residues in the CDR3. The V gene lost 3 bases and the J gene lost 5 bases, with 12 bases spanning the gap.